The 28 T cell receptor beta chains in this list originate from one sample, sequenced in a study of a mutant IDH1 vaccine in newly diagnosed glioma. This table comes from immunoSEQ multiplex PCR, and its TCRdb copy is limited to in-frame clones, with some not included. The data contain about 65,000 clones, about 85% of them singletons. These receptors are not linked to any known antigen. Time point: week 23, last vaccination. All doses held 300 ug of mutant IDH1 20-mer peptide, with topical imiquimod. Sequencing used PBMCs, obtained from a glioma patient whose treatment included an IDH1 peptide vaccine. These receptor sequences come from a young man with glioma.

The chain uses TRBV7-9 and TRBJ1-4; D may be TRBD1 (5 bases). The CDR3 totals 14 residues. Germline values: CDR1 SEHNR, CDR2 FQNEAQ (reference sequence). Trimming removed 5 bases from V and 8 bases from J, with 15 bases in between. CDR3 amino acids: CASSPGRGFEKLFF. The CDR3 bases are TGTGCCAGCAGCCCAGGGCGGGGGTTCGAAAAACTGTTTTTT.

The chain links TRBV28 to TRBJ1-1, with 10 bases matching TRBD1. The CDR3 is made up of 17 amino acids. V was pared by 3 bases and J by 5 bases, with 12 bases of the junction left unmatched. Germline lookup yields CDR1 MDHEN and CDR2 SYDVKM. CDR3 protein: CASSFYGTGVGGTEAFF. The CDR3 DNA is TGTGCCAGCAGTTTTTACGGGACAGGGGTTGGAGGGACTGAAGCTTTCTTT.

V and J are TRBV27 and TRBJ2-2; 11 bases fit TRBD2. The length of the CDR3 is 19 residues. Germline CDR1 and CDR2: MNHEY and SMNVEV (reference sequence). V shed 4 bases, J shed 5 bases, and the junction held 15 bases outside the gene matches. This chain's CDR3 is CASSSIGLAGGKRTGELFF. The CDR3 bases are TGTGCCAGCAGTTCGATTGGGCTAGCGGGGGGAAAGAGGACCGGGGAGCTGTTTTTT.

The chain carries TRBV5-1 and TRBJ2-6; no clear D. The CDR3 runs 16 residues. Trimming left V 0 bases short and J 0 bases short, with 7 bases between. Germline CDR1 and CDR2: SGHRS and YFSETQ. The CDR3 loop is CASSLGRNSGANVLTF. CDR3 coding DNA: TGCGCCAGCAGCTTGGGTCGGAACTCTGGGGCCAACGTCCTGACTTTC.

The chain employs TRBV11-2 and TRBJ2-1; possible D gene TRBD1, 5 bases. Looked up from germline, CDR1 is SGHAT and CDR2 is FQNNGV. The CDR3 is 16 amino acids. The V end lost 0 bases, the J end lost 9 bases, and 18 bases lay between the germline ends. CDR3 sequence: CASSLEGWGSLSEQFF. The CDR3 DNA reads TGTGCCAGCAGCTTAGAGGGTTGGGGCAGTCTAAGTGAGCAGTTCTTC.

The chain is built from TRBV5-1 and TRBJ2-1; D might be TRBD1 or TRBD2, each matching 6 bases. The germline CDR1 and CDR2 sequences are SGHRS and YFSETQ. V was trimmed by 4 bases and J by 3 bases, leaving 20 bases between them. The CDR3 is made up of 17 amino acids. The CDR3 DNA is TGCGCCAGCAGCCGGGGGCCACAGGGCAACATCTACAATGAGCAGTTCTTC. Its translation: CASSRGPQGNIYNEQFF.

This chain links TRBV29-1 with TRBJ1-2; D is possibly TRBD1 (6 bases). Germline loops: CDR1 SQVTM, CDR2 ANQGSEA. Trimming pared 2 bases from V and 6 bases from J, leaving 13 bases between. The CDR3 is 13 amino acids. The DNA for the CDR3 is TGCAGCGTTGAACCCGCAGGGGTTGATGGCTACACCTTC. Its translation: CSVEPAGVDGYTF.

V usage is TRBV28 and J usage is TRBJ1-5, with TRBD1 identical over 10 bases. The ends lost 8 bases at V and 6 bases at J; junction bases unmatched: 16. CDR3 size: 17 residues. From germline, CDR1 is MDHEN and CDR2 SYDVKM. The CDR3 reads CASDSDRGQGVLQPQHF. CDR3 nucleotides: TGTGCCAGCGACAGCGACCGAGGACAGGGGGTACTTCAGCCCCAGCATTTT.

This chain joins TRBV6-4 and TRBJ2-3, with 10 bases that match TRBD2. The CDR3 extends over 16 amino acids. V lost 0 bases, J lost 6 bases, and 6 bases stayed unmatched. In germline, CDR1 is MRHNA, CDR2 SNTAGT. CDR3 coding DNA: TGTGCCAGCAGTGACTCGGCAGCGGGGGGGCCGGATACGCAGTATTTT. Protein: CASSDSAAGGPDTQYF.

The CDR3 is CASSRTGVDGYTF. As DNA, the CDR3 is TGTGCCAGCAGTAGAACAGGGGTAGATGGCTACACCTTC. The chain is built from TRBV6-5 and TRBJ1-2; 7 positions agree with TRBD1. Germline-derived CDR1 and CDR2 are MNHEY and SVGAGI. The junction had 6 bases not matched to a gene; V was cut back by 5 bases and J by 6 bases. CDR3 length equals 13 residues.

The V call is TRBV6-1, the J call TRBJ2-7; D possibly corresponds to TRBD2 (6 bases). The CDR3 spans 16 residues. V lost 3 bases to trimming and J lost 2 bases, with 17 bases between them. Per germline, CDR1 MNHNS and CDR2 SASEGT. This chain's CDR3 is CASSESGWREAYEQYF. The DNA of the CDR3 is TGTGCCAGCAGTGAGTCGGGCTGGCGGGAAGCCTACGAGCAGTACTTC.

J is TRBJ1-2 and V is TRBV6-1; the match to TRBD1 covers 11 bases. V lost 5 bases and J lost 8; bases outside the gene matches: 10. This CDR3 is built from 15 residues. The germline CDR1 and CDR2 sequences are MNHNS and SASEGT. The CDR3 DNA is TGTGCCAGCAGTCACCGGACAGGGGGCAATATCGGCTACACCTTC. It translates to CASSHRTGGNIGYTF.

The rearrangement uses TRBV9 and TRBJ2-3; D is ambiguous. The CDR3 has 14 residues. The V gene's germline CDR1 is SGDLS and CDR2 YYNGEE. The V gene lost 3 bases and the J gene lost 8 bases, with 16 bases spanning the gap. CDR3 sequence: CASSAARTRGTQYF. CDR3 DNA: TGTGCCAGCAGCGCGGCGCGTACGAGAGGTACGCAGTATTTT. The complete variable domain, with remaining parts taken from reference TRBV9 and TRBJ2-3, reads DSGVTQTPKHLITATGQRVTLRCSPRSGDLSVYWYQQSLDQGLQFLIQYYNGEERAKGNILERFSAQQFPDLHSELNLSSLELGDSALYFCASSAARTRGTQYFGPGTRLTVL.

This chain uses TRBV7-2 with TRBJ2-7; 11 bases align to TRBD2. CDR1 is SGHTA and CDR2 is FQGNSA in the germline V gene. The trim removed 1 base at V and 4 bases at J, leaving 15 bases unmatched. The length of the CDR3 is 19 residues. CDR3 sequence (DNA): TGTGCCAGCAGCTTAGTCAGTTGGGCAGTAGCGGGGGGGCTGTACGAGCAGTACTTC. Translating gives CASSLVSWAVAGGLYEQYF.

The genes are TRBV7-9 and TRBJ1-2; possibly TRBD1 for D (5 bases). The CDR3 runs to 15 residues. V was clipped by 5 bases and J by 3 bases, with 16 bases between them. CDR1 is SEHNR and CDR2 is FQNEAQ in the germline V gene (reference sequence). Written as DNA, the CDR3 is TGTGCCAGCAGCAGTACCGGGACGGTATACTATGGCTACACCTTC. Protein: CASSSTGTVYYGYTF.

The chain recombines TRBV5-4 with TRBJ2-1; D gene uncertain. V gave up 1 base and J gave up 10 bases, with 9 bases separating them. Per germline, CDR1 SGHNT and CDR2 YYREEE (reference sequence). This CDR3 region has 12 residues. In DNA, the CDR3 is TGTGCCAGCAGCTTGACCGGAGTCGAGCAGTTCTTC. Its protein is CASSLTGVEQFF.

The V call is TRBV6-6, the J call TRBJ1-1; D remains ambiguous. The CDR3 runs 14 residues. Germline loops: CDR1 MNHNY, CDR2 SVGAGI (reference sequence). The V gene lost 0 bases and the J gene lost 1 base, with 6 bases spanning the gap. DNA for the CDR3: TGTGCCAGCAGTTACTCGGGCGCGAACACTGAAGCTTTCTTT. This gives the protein CASSYSGANTEAFF.

This clone has only one observation. The chain carries TRBV13 and TRBJ2-7, with 12 bases aligning to TRBD2. Germline CDR1 and CDR2: PRHDT and FYEKMQ (reference sequence). The ends lost 1 base at V and 4 bases at J; junction bases unmatched: 2. This CDR3 contains 15 residues. The CDR3 is CASSLETSGGYEQYF. In nucleotides, the CDR3 is TGTGCCAGCAGCTTAGAAACTAGCGGGGGGTACGAGCAGTACTTC.

The chain joins TRBV2 to TRBJ2-3; D call uncertain. Germline values: CDR1 SNHLY, CDR2 FYNNEI. Trimming stripped 3 bases from V and 0 bases from J, with 7 bases between. The CDR3 has 14 residues. CDR3 residues: CASSEVYSTDTQYF. CDR3 sequence (DNA): TGTGCCAGCAGTGAGGTTTATAGCACAGATACGCAGTATTTT.

CDR3 sequence (DNA): TGTGCCAGCAGCTTGAACTTCTTTGGAGTCGAGCAGTACTTC. It encodes CASSLNFFGVEQYF. V is TRBV5-6 and J is TRBJ2-7, with D hard to call. The CDR3 totals 14 residues. V was pared by 1 base and J by 6 bases, with 14 bases between. Per germline, CDR1 SGHDT and CDR2 YYEEEE.

The chain couples TRBV4-1 to TRBJ1-2; 7 bases line up with TRBD1. CDR3 size: 18 residues. Germline V lookup: CDR1 MGHRA, CDR2 YSYEKL. V was clipped by 0 bases and J by 3 bases; unmatched bases: 13. CDR3 loop: CASSQEGLGGGADYGYTF. CDR3 nucleotide sequence: TGCGCCAGCAGCCAAGAAGGGCTTGGAGGGGGCGCGGACTATGGCTACACCTTC.

CDR3 residues: CASSSQLGQAAANTGELFF. The DNA for the CDR3 is TGCGCCAGCAGCTCGCAACTCGGACAGGCAGCTGCGAACACCGGGGAGCTGTTTTTT. V gene TRBV5-1 combines with J gene TRBJ2-2, with 7 bases aligning to TRBD1. The CDR3 runs to 19 residues. Per the germline V gene, CDR1 is SGHRS and CDR2 is YFSETQ. V trimming: 3 bases; J trimming: 0 bases; junction bases outside the gene matches: 14.

This clone appeared many times. The chain combines TRBV6-4 with TRBJ2-2, with 9 bases that match TRBD1. Germline loops: CDR1 MRHNA, CDR2 SNTAGT. V lost 2 bases and J lost 4; bases outside the gene matches: 2. This CDR3 has 15 amino acids. The CDR3 sequence: CASSDGTGSTGELFF. In DNA form, the CDR3 reads TGTGCCAGCAGTGACGGGACAGGGAGCACCGGGGAGCTGTTTTTT.

The V gene is TRBV6-6, the J gene TRBJ2-7; D is uncertain. The ends were cut back, 2 bases at V and 6 bases at J, with 5 bases in the middle. CDR1 and CDR2 from the germline V gene are MNHNY and SVGAGI (reference sequence). This CDR3 is 11 amino acids long. Here the CDR3 reads CASSYGGEQYF. The DNA of the CDR3 is TGTGCCAGCAGTTACGGTGGCGAGCAGTACTTC.

The chain recombines TRBV27 with TRBJ2-3, with 9 bases aligning to TRBD2. Germline V gene lookup returns CDR1 MNHEY and CDR2 SMNVEV (reference sequence). The ends lost 5 bases at V and 2 bases at J; junction bases unmatched: 8. The CDR3 sequence is 16 residues long. CDR3 residues: CASSAALAGHTDTQYF. The CDR3 nucleotides read TGTGCCAGCAGTGCCGCCCTAGCGGGACACACAGATACGCAGTATTTT.

The rearrangement uses TRBV19 and TRBJ2-7; tentative D call: TRBD2 (6 bases). CDR1 and CDR2 from the germline V gene are LNHDA and SQIVND (reference sequence). This CDR3 is built from 14 residues. With 7 bases removed from V and 3 bases from J, the gap between germline ends came to 16 bases. This chain's CDR3 is CASKVAGGSYEQYF. The CDR3 coding sequence is TGTGCCAGTAAAGTCGCCGGGGGAAGCTACGAGCAGTACTTC.

The table lists this clone with a few counts. The chain couples TRBV14 to TRBJ1-4; 7 nucleotides align to TRBD1. V lost 4 bases and J lost 5; bases outside the gene matches: 7. This CDR3 is built from 15 residues. The germline V gene encodes CDR1 SGHDN and CDR2 FVKESK. The CDR3 spells CASSRGDSWNEKLFF. The CDR3 DNA is TGTGCCAGCAGCCGTGGGGACAGCTGGAATGAAAAACTGTTTTTT.

The chain carries TRBV28 and TRBJ2-5, with 11 bases fitting TRBD1. CDR1 is MDHEN, CDR2 SYDVKM, per germline. The CDR3 has 19 amino acids. The V and J ends lost 5 bases and 4 bases, in that order; junction bases with no gene match: 18. The chain's CDR3 is CASSPSLLDRGLKGETQYF. CDR3 DNA: TGTGCCAGCAGTCCCTCTTTGTTGGACAGGGGGCTTAAGGGAGAGACCCAGTACTTC.